This TCR beta chain was identified in a study of molecular identifiers for immune sequencing clone quantification. Overall study findings and caveats: Identical TCR molecules sharing a barcode could underestimate highly expanded clone sizes. Among effectors, clones above 20 RNA copies held over 97% of molecules; among naive cells, under 1%.

This CDR3 is 15 amino acids long. The germline V gene has CDR1 SGHVS and CDR2 FNYEAQ. With 5 bases clipped from V and 8 bases from J, the junction kept 10 bases outside the gene matches. Investigators produced naive CD8 libraries from around 20,000 to 1,000,000 sorted cells, drawing on 10%, 30% or 50% RNA. There are a few counts of this clonotype. Antigen unknown. TCRdb re-derived calls from the PCR reads in MiXCR, one entry per CDR3 protein. The sample holds around 460,000 distinct CDR3 sequences; roughly 24% are singletons and the top ten take under 0.85%. Sequencing input: naive CD8+ T cells from blood, with Jurkat cell RNA spiked in. The subset: FACS-sorted CD8+CD4-CCR7+CD45RA+ naive T cells. This clonotype was sampled from a human donor in good health. Some libraries in this study had Jurkat cell RNA spiked in. The chain recombines TRBV7-6 with TRBJ1-3; 9 bases map to TRBD1. CDR3 sequence: CASSPTRDRVDTIYF. Here the CDR3 DNA reads TGTGCCAGCAGCCCAACCCGGGACAGGGTGGACACCATATATTTT.